These 2 T cell receptor beta chains came from one sample sequenced in a study of blood T cell repertoires in COVID-19. The assay was immunoSEQ multiplex PCR, and TCRdb's table has in-frame clones only and misses some. The data contain about 38,000 clones, approximately 90% of them singletons. Sequenced material: peripheral blood. The origin of the receptors is a man aged 55 to 70 with COVID-19, enrolled during active disease.

The chain combines TRBV20-1 with TRBJ2-3; 11 nucleotides agree with TRBD2. The CDR3 covers 20 residues. Germline CDR1 is DFQATT and CDR2 is SNEGSKA (reference sequence). V shed 3 bases and J 0 bases; nucleotides not matched to a gene: 17. The CDR3 DNA sequence: TGCAGTGCTAGTCCCCTAGCGGGAGGCACGCAGTCTTCTAGCACAGATACGCAGTATTTT. This gives the protein CSASPLAGGTQSSSTDTQYF.

V gene TRBV5-1 combines with J gene TRBJ2-7; tentative D call: TRBD1 (5 bases). V shed 0 bases and J shed 1 base, with 8 bases lying between them. CDR3 length: 14 amino acids. Germline-derived CDR1 and CDR2 are SGHRS and YFSETQ. CDR3 loop: CASSLAHRSYEQYF. The CDR3 DNA follows: TGCGCCAGCAGCTTGGCCCACAGGTCCTACGAGCAGTACTTC.